These T cell receptor beta chains were read from a single sample in a study of shared clonotypes between healthy human individuals. Some clones are missing from TCRdb's copy, which holds only in-frame ones; the method was immunoSEQ multiplex PCR. The table has some 1.4 million clones, roughly 96% seen once. The specimen sequenced was naive CD4+ T cells sorted from blood. These receptors were taken from a man aged 25-45 years in good health. Both conserved end residues are part of each CDR3. The order of the fields is CDR3 DNA, CDR3 protein, V gene, clone size, J gene, D gene. D genes are given only for firm matches. Size values are once, few and many counts, or a class for expanded clones, and some rows have none.

CDR3nt: TGCGCCAGCAGCTTGGATGGCAGAGGCATAGCCCAGCATTTT
CDR3aa: CASSLDGRGIAQHF
v_gene: TRBV5-1
abundance: NA
j_gene: TRBJ1-5
d_gene: NA

CDR3nt: TGTGCCAGCAGCTGGCCCGAAGAGGAAACGACTAGCACCCAAGAGACCCAGTACTTC
CDR3aa: CASSWPEEETTSTQETQYF
v_gene: TRBV7-8
abundance: NA
j_gene: TRBJ2-5
d_gene: TRBD2

CDR3nt: TGTGCCATCGAGGGGGGCAGGGAAGATGGCTACACCTTC
CDR3aa: CAIEGGREDGYTF
v_gene: TRBV10-3
abundance: NA
j_gene: TRBJ1-2
d_gene: NA

CDR3nt: TGTGCCAGTTCCACTAGCGGAGGAAACAATGAGCAGTTCTTC
CDR3aa: CASSTSGGNNEQFF
v_gene: TRBV19
abundance: NA
j_gene: TRBJ2-1
d_gene: TRBD2

CDR3nt: TGCGCCAGCAGCCAAGTCGTTAACAGGGGAGGGAACACTGAAGCTTTCTTT
CDR3aa: CASSQVVNRGGNTEAFF
v_gene: TRBV4-3
abundance: NA
j_gene: TRBJ1-1
d_gene: TRBD1

CDR3nt: TGTGCCAGTAGGAGGGGGCAGGTCCCTCAGCCCCAGCATTTT
CDR3aa: CASRRGQVPQPQHF
v_gene: TRBV19
abundance: once
j_gene: TRBJ1-5
d_gene: TRBD1

CDR3nt: TGTGCCAGCAGTCCTCTGACTGAAGCTTTCTTT
CDR3aa: CASSPLTEAFF
v_gene: TRBV25-1
abundance: NA
j_gene: TRBJ1-1
d_gene: NA

CDR3nt: TGTGCCAGCAGTTTATTAGGGGGAAACACCATATATTTT
CDR3aa: CASSLLGGNTIYF
v_gene: TRBV27
abundance: few
j_gene: TRBJ1-3
d_gene: NA

CDR3nt: TGCGCCAGCAGAAACTTGGGGGATGAAAAACTGTTTTTT
CDR3aa: CASRNLGDEKLFF
v_gene: TRBV5-1
abundance: NA
j_gene: TRBJ1-4
d_gene: NA

CDR3nt: TGTGCCAGCAGCACGGACTTATCATCCTACAATGAGCAGTTCTTC
CDR3aa: CASSTDLSSYNEQFF
v_gene: TRBV5-5
abundance: once
j_gene: TRBJ2-1
d_gene: NA

CDR3nt: TGTGCCAGCAGCGTAGGTGCGGGTGGGGGGAATGAGCAGTTCTTC
CDR3aa: CASSVGAGGGNEQFF
v_gene: TRBV9
abundance: NA
j_gene: TRBJ2-1
d_gene: NA

CDR3nt: TGTGCCAGCAGCTTAAGAAGGGGGCCCGGGGAGCTGTTTTTT
CDR3aa: CASSLRRGPGELFF
v_gene: TRBV5-4
abundance: once
j_gene: TRBJ2-2
d_gene: TRBD1

CDR3nt: TGTGCCAGCAGCAACCATCGGGGGGAGGGAGTCGGAGAGACCCAGTACTTC
CDR3aa: CASSNHRGEGVGETQYF
v_gene: TRBV9
abundance: NA
j_gene: TRBJ2-5
d_gene: TRBD2

CDR3nt: TGCGCCAGCAGTGAAGAGCGGAGCACAGATACGCAGTATTTT
CDR3aa: CASSEERSTDTQYF
v_gene: TRBV10-1
abundance: NA
j_gene: TRBJ2-3
d_gene: NA

CDR3nt: TGTGCCAGCATGCGGGACAGGTTCACAAAGACCCAGTACTTC
CDR3aa: CASMRDRFTKTQYF
v_gene: TRBV2
abundance: NA
j_gene: TRBJ2-5
d_gene: TRBD1

CDR3nt: TGCAGTGTCCCCGGGTCAGGGCAGTTCTTC
CDR3aa: CSVPGSGQFF
v_gene: TRBV20-1
abundance: NA
j_gene: TRBJ2-1
d_gene: NA

CDR3nt: TGTGCCAGCAGAGATACGCCTGAGACCCAGTACTTC
CDR3aa: CASRDTPETQYF
v_gene: TRBV25-1
abundance: NA
j_gene: TRBJ2-5
d_gene: NA

CDR3nt: TGTGCCAGCAGCGTAGTCGGGGATTCCTACAATGAGCAGTTCTTC
CDR3aa: CASSVVGDSYNEQFF
v_gene: TRBV9
abundance: once
j_gene: TRBJ2-1
d_gene: NA

CDR3nt: TGTGCCAGTAACCCGACAGGAAACTATGGCTACACCTTC
CDR3aa: CASNPTGNYGYTF
v_gene: TRBV19
abundance: NA
j_gene: TRBJ1-2
d_gene: NA

CDR3nt: TGTGCCAGCAGCTTCTCACATGGATCCTACAATGAGCAGTTCTTC
CDR3aa: CASSFSHGSYNEQFF
v_gene: TRBV7-3
abundance: NA
j_gene: TRBJ2-1
d_gene: NA

CDR3nt: TGTGCCAGCAGCTTGTACGTAAACACAGATACGCAGTATTTT
CDR3aa: CASSLYVNTDTQYF
v_gene: TRBV5-6
abundance: NA
j_gene: TRBJ2-3
d_gene: NA

CDR3nt: TGTGCCAGCAGTGGGACACTAGCGGGAAGGAGCTCCTACGAGCAGTACTTC
CDR3aa: CASSGTLAGRSSYEQYF
v_gene: TRBV6-1
abundance: NA
j_gene: TRBJ2-7
d_gene: TRBD2

CDR3nt: TGTGCCAGCAGTTTTTTAGCGGGAGGGGTTCAGCCCCAGCATTTT
CDR3aa: CASSFLAGGVQPQHF
v_gene: TRBV28
abundance: NA
j_gene: TRBJ1-5
d_gene: NA

CDR3nt: TGTGCCAGCATCCCCCTCCGATTAGCCAAAAACATTCAGTACTTC
CDR3aa: CASIPLRLAKNIQYF
v_gene: TRBV11-2
abundance: NA
j_gene: TRBJ2-4
d_gene: NA